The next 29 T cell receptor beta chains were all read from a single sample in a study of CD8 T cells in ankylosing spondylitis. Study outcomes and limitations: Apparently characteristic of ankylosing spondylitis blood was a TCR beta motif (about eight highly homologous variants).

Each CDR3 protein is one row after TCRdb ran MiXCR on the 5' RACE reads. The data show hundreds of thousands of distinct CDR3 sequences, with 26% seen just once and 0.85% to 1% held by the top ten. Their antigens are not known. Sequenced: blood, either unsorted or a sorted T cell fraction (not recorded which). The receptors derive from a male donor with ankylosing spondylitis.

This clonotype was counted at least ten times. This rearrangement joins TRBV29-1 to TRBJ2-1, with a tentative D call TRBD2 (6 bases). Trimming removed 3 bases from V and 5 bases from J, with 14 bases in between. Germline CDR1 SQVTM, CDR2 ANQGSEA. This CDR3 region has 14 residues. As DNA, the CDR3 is TGCAGCGTTGACTTAAGGACTAACCACAATGAGCAGTTCTTC. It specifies CSVDLRTNHNEQFF.

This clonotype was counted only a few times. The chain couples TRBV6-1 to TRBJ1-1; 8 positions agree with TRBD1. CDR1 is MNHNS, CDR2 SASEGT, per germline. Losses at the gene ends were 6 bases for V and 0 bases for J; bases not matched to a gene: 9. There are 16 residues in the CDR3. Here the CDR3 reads CASRGIQGGMNTEAFF. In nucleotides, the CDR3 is TGTGCCAGCAGGGGAATACAGGGGGGAATGAACACTGAAGCTTTCTTT.

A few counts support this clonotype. The DNA of the CDR3 is TGTGCCAGCAGCTTACAATCGCGAGGGGCAGGCACTGAAGCTTTCTTT. This encodes CASSLQSRGAGTEAFF. The chain recombines TRBV7-8 with TRBJ1-1; tentatively, D is TRBD1 (5 bases). This CDR3 comprises 16 residues. The germline V and J ends were trimmed by 2 bases and 4 bases, with 17 bases remaining between them. CDR1 SGHVS and CDR2 FQNEAQ come from the germline V gene. The complete variable domain, with remaining parts taken from reference TRBV7-8 and TRBJ1-1, reads GAGVSQSPRYKVAKRGQDVALRCDPISGHVSLFWYQQALGQGPEFLTYFQNEAQLDKSGLPSDRFFAERPEGSVSTLKIQRTQQEDSAVYLCASSLQSRGAGTEAFFGQGTRLTVV.

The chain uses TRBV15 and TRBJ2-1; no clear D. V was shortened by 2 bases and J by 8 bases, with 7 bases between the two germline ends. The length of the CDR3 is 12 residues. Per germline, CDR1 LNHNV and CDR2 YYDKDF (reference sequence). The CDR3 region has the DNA TGTGCCACCAGCAGACTATACGATGAGCAGTTCTTC. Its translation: CATSRLYDEQFF.

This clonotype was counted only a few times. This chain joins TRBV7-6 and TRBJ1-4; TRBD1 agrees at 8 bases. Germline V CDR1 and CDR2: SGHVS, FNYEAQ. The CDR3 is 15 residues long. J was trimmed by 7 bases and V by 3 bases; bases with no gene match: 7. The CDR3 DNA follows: TGTGCCAGCAGCTTCCAATGGACAGGGAGTGAAAAACTGTTTTTT. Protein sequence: CASSFQWTGSEKLFF. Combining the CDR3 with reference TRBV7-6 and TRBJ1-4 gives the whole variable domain GAGVSQSPRYKVTKRGQDVALRCDPISGHVSLYWYRQALGQGPEFLTYFNYEAQQDKSGLPNDRFSAERPEGSISTLTIQRTEQRDSAMYRCASSFQWTGSEKLFFGSGTQLSVL.

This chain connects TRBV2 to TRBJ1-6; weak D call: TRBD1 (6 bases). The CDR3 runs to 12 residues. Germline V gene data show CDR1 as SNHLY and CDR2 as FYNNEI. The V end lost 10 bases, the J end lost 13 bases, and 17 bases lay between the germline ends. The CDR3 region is CATADSNKPLHF. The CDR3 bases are TGTGCCACCGCGGACAGTAACAAGCCCCTCCACTTT.

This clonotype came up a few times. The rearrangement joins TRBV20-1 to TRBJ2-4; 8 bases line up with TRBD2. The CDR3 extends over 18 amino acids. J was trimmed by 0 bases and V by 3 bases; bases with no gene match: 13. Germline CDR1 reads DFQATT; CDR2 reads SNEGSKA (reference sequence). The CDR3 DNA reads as TGCAGTGCTAGGGGGAGCGGGGGAGGCTCTAGAGCCAAAAACATTCAGTACTTC. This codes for CSARGSGGGSRAKNIQYF.

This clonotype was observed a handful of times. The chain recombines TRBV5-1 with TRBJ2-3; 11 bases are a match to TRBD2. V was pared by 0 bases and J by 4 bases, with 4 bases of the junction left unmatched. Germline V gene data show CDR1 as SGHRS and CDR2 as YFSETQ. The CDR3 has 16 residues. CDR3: CASSLVLAGGPDTQYF. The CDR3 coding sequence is TGCGCCAGCAGCTTGGTGTTAGCGGGAGGGCCAGATACGCAGTATTTT.

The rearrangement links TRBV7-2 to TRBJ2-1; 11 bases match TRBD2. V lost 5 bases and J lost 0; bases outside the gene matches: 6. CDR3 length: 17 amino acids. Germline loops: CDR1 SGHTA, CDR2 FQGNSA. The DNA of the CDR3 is TGTGCCAGCAGCGGGACTAGCGGTACCAACTCCTACAATGAGCAGTTCTTC. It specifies CASSGTSGTNSYNEQFF.

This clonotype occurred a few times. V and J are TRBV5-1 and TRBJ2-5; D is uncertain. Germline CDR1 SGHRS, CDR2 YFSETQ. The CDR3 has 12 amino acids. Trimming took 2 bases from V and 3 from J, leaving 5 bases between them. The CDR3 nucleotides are TGCGCCAGCAGCTTTTCTGAAGAGACCCAGTACTTC. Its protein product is CASSFSEETQYF.

The CDR3 coding sequence is TGCGCCAGCACCTCGCCGGGACAGTCAGGCACAGATACGCAGTATTTT. Translation gives CASTSPGQSGTDTQYF. The rearrangement joins TRBV5-1 to TRBJ2-3; 7 bases agree with TRBD1. Germline lookup yields CDR1 SGHRS and CDR2 YFSETQ. The CDR3 is 16 amino acids. V was clipped by 6 bases and J by 1 base; unmatched bases: 11. Full variable domain (remainder filled in from reference TRBV5-1 and TRBJ2-3): KAGVTQTPRYLIKTRGQQVTLSCSPISGHRSVSWYQQTPGQGLQFLFEYFSETQRNKGNFPGRFSGRQFSNSRSEMNVSTLELGDSALYLCASTSPGQSGTDTQYFGPGTRLTVL.

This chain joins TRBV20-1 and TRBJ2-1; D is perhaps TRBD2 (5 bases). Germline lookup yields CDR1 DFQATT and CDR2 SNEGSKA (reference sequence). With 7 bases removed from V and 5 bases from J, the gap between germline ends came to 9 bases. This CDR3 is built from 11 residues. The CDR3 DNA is TGCAGTGTCCCGGGGAACAATGAGCAGTTCTTC. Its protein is CSVPGNNEQFF.

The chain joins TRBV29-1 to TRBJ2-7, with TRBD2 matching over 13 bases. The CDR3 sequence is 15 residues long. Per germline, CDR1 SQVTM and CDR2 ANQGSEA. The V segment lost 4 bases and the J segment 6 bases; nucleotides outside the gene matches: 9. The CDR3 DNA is TGCAGCGTTGGAGGACTAGCGGGAGCAGTTGGCGAGCAGTACTTC. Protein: CSVGGLAGAVGEQYF.

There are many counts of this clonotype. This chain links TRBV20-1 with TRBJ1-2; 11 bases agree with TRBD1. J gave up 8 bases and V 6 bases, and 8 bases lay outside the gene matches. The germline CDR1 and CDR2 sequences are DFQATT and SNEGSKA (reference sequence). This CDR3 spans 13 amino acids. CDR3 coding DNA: TGCAGTGCACACGGACAGGGGGCAGAAGGCTACACCTTC. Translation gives CSAHGQGAEGYTF.

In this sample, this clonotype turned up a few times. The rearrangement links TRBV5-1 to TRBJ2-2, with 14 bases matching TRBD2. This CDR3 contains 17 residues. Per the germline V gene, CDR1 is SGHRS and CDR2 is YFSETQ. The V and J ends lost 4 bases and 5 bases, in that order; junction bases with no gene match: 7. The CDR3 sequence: CASSKGLAGAPTGELFF. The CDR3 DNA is TGCGCCAGCAGCAAGGGACTAGCGGGAGCCCCAACCGGGGAGCTGTTTTTT.

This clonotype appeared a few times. The CDR3 region has the DNA TGCAGTGCTAGACGGGAGACCTATGAGCAGTTCTTC. As protein: CSARRETYEQFF. The chain recombines TRBV20-1 with TRBJ2-1, with a tentative D call TRBD2 (6 bases). V lost 2 bases to trimming and J lost 8 bases, with 10 bases between them. Germline CDR1 is DFQATT and CDR2 is SNEGSKA (reference sequence). This CDR3 is 12 amino acids long.

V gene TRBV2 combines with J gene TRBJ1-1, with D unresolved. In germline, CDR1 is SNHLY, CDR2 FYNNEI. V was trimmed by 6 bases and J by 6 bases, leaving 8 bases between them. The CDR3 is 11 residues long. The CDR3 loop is CASRRQAEAFF. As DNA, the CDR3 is TGTGCCAGCAGGCGCCAGGCTGAAGCTTTCTTT.

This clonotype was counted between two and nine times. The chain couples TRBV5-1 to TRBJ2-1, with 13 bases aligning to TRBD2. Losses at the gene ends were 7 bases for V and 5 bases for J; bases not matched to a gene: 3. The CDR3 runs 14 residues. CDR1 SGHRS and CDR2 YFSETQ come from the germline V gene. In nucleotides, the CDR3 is TGCGCCAGCCAACTAGCGGGAGGGAACAATGAGCAGTTCTTC. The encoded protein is CASQLAGGNNEQFF.

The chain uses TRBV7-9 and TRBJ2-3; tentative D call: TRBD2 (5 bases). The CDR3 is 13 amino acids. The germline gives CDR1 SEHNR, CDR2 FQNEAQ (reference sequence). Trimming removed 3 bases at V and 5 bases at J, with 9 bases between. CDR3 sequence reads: CASSFTEGDTQYF. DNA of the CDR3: TGTGCCAGCAGCTTCACTGAGGGAGATACGCAGTATTTT.

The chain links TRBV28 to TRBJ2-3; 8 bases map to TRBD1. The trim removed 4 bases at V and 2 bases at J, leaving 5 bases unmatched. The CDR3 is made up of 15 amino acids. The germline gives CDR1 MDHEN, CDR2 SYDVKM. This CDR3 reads CASSSGTGYTDTQYF. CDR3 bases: TGTGCCAGCAGTTCCGGGACAGGTTACACAGATACGCAGTATTTT.

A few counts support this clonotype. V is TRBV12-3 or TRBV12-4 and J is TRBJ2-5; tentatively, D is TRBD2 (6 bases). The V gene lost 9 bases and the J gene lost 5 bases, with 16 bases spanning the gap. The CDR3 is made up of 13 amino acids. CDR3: CASCGNLQETQYF. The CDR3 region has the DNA TGTGCCAGTTGCGGGAACCTCCAGGAGACCCAGTACTTC.

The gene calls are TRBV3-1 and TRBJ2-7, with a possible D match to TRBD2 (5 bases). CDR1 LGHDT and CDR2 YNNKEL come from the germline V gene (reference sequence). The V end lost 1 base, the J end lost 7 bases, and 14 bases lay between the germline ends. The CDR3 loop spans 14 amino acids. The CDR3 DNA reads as TGTGCCAGCAGCCAAGGTGGAAGACCGGGAGAGCAGTACTTC. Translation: CASSQGGRPGEQYF.

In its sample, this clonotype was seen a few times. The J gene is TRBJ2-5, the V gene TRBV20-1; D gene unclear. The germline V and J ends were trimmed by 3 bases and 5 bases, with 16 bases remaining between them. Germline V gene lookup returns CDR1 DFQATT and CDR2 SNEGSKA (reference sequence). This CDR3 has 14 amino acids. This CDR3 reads CSASRHSKTETQYF. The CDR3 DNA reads TGCAGTGCTAGTCGGCACTCTAAGACCGAGACCCAGTACTTC.

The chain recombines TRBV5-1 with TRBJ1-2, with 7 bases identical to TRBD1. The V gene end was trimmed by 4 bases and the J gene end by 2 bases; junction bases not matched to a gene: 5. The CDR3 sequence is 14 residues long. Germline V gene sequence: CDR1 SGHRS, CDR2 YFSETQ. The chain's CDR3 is CASSPRDRNYGYTF. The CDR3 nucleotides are TGCGCCAGCAGCCCCCGGGACAGAAACTATGGCTACACCTTC.

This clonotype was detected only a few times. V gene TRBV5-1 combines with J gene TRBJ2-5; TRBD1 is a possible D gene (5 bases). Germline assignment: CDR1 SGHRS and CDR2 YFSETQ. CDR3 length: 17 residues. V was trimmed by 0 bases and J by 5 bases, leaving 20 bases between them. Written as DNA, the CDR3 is TGCGCCAGCAGCTTGGGAACCCGCCGAGCAGGGATGGAGACCCAGTACTTC. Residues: CASSLGTRRAGMETQYF.

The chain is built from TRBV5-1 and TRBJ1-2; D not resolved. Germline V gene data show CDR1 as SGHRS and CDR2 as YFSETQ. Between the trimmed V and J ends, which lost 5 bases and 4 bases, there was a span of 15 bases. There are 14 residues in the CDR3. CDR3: CASRPGGTSYGYTF. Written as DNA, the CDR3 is TGCGCCAGCAGACCTGGCGGAACAAGCTATGGCTACACCTTC.

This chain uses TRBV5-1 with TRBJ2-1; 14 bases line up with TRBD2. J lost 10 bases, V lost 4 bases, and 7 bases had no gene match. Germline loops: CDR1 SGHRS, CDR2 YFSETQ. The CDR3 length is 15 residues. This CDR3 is CASSPLGLAGEEQFF. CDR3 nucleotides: TGCGCCAGCAGCCCCCTGGGACTAGCGGGAGAGGAGCAGTTCTTC.

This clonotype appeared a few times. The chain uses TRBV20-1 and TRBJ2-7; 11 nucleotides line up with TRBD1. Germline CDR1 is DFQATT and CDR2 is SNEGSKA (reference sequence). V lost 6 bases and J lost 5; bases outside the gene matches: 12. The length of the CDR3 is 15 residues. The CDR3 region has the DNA TGCAGTGCCGCTCCCTTCCCGGGACAGGGGGACGAGCAGTACTTC. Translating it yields CSAAPFPGQGDEQYF.

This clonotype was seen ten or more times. CDR3 loop: CASSLGPAIYGYTF. The CDR3 DNA sequence: TGTGCCAGCAGCTTAGGCCCAGCGATCTATGGCTACACCTTC. This chain connects TRBV13 to TRBJ1-2; D ambiguous. V dropped 0 bases and J dropped 4 bases, with 9 bases sitting between them. Germline V gene lookup returns CDR1 PRHDT and CDR2 FYEKMQ (reference sequence). CDR3 size: 14 residues.